This TCR beta chain is from a study of T cell responses to AZD1222 COVID-19 vaccine. The data were produced by immunoSEQ multiplex PCR, yet TCRdb's version contains in-frame clones alone and is incomplete. In the table there are roughly 40,000 clones, about nine tenths of which are singletons. Here the sequenced sample was peripheral blood, taken 28 days after the second dose of the MenACWY control vaccine. The source of this sequence is an adult who received the MenACWY meningococcal vaccine as a control.

The CDR3 DNA sequence: TGTGCCAGCAGCTTACGCCCAGATACGCAGTATTTT. Translation: CASSLRPDTQYF. This rearrangement joins TRBV7-9 to TRBJ2-3; D gene uncertain. Germline-derived CDR1 and CDR2 are SEHNR and FQNEAQ (reference sequence). Trimming shortened V by 2 bases and J by 4 bases, and 4 bases separated the two germline ends. The CDR3 runs 12 residues.